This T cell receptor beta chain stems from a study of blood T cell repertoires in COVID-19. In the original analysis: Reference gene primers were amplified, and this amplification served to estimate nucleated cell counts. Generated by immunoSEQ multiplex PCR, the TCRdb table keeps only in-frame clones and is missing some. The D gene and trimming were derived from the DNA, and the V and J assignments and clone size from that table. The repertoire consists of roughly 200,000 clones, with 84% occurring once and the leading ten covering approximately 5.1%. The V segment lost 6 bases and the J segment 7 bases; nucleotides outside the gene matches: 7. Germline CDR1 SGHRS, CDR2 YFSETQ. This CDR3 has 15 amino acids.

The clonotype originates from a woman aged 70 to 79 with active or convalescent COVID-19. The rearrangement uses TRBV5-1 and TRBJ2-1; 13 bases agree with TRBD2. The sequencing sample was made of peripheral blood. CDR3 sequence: CASKRTSGSRNEQFF. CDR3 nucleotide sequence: TGCGCCAGCAAACGGACTAGCGGGAGTAGGAATGAGCAGTTCTTC.